This T cell receptor (beta chain) is drawn from a study of beta chain features in type 1 diabetes. Study-wide points: With patients and controls alike, PCR might favor shorter templates to an equal degree. It was not settled here whether HLA type affects TCRB rearrangement.

There are a few counts of this clone. Its antigen is unidentified. This CDR3 is 15 amino acids long. Trimming removed 5 bases from V and 4 bases from J, with 15 bases in between. Germline loops: CDR1 LNHDA, CDR2 SQIVND (reference sequence). Of the isolated RNA, all was reverse transcribed, and so the sequenced material was expressed TCRB transcripts. There were approximately 3.5 million reads on average in the naive, central memory and regulatory T cell samples. TCRdb's table, derived via immunoSEQ multiplex PCR, lists solely in-frame clones and lacks some. The sample contains 850,000 to 900,000 clones, around a sixth of which appear only once.

Sequencing was carried out using naive CD4+ T cells from blood. The J gene is TRBJ2-1, the V gene TRBV19; perhaps D is TRBD1 or TRBD2 (6 bases each). The clonotype was recovered from a woman aged 18-29 years in good health. The CDR3 DNA is TGTGCCAGTAGTTCGGGGGACAAGGATTACAATGAGCAGTTCTTC. Translating gives CASSSGDKDYNEQFF.